These 30 T cell receptor beta chains share one sample of origin, sequenced in a study of T cells in localized non-small cell lung cancer. Assay used: immunoSEQ multiplex PCR; TCRdb lists only in-frame clones, some missing. Of some 32,000 clones in the sample, around 94% are singletons; the top ten hold around 0.77%. Here the sequenced sample was peripheral blood, taken before any cancer treatment. These receptors were collected from a woman aged 35 to 75 with stage I lung adenocarcinoma.

The genes are TRBV5-5 and TRBJ2-7; a possible D gene is TRBD2 (5 bases). Trimming took off 6 bases at V and 6 bases at J, with 22 bases between the two ends. This CDR3 has 15 residues. The germline V gene has CDR1 SGHKS and CDR2 YYEKEE (reference sequence). CDR3 sequence (DNA): TGTGCCAGCAAGCGCGGGCCGGGCCCTACACCCGAGCAGTACTTC. Protein: CASKRGPGPTPEQYF.

The chain couples TRBV7-8 to TRBJ1-5; unclear D gene. Trimming left V 2 bases short and J 10 bases short, with 15 bases between. The CDR3 has 14 residues. CDR1 and CDR2 (germline): SGHVS, FQNEAQ. CDR3 protein: CASSLMRTGHPQHF. CDR3 bases: TGTGCCAGCAGCTTAATGAGGACGGGCCATCCCCAGCATTTT. Combining the CDR3 with reference TRBV7-8 and TRBJ1-5 gives the whole variable domain GAGVSQSPRYKVAKRGQDVALRCDPISGHVSLFWYQQALGQGPEFLTYFQNEAQLDKSGLPSDRFFAERPEGSVSTLKIQRTQQEDSAVYLCASSLMRTGHPQHFGDGTRLSIL.

The J gene is TRBJ2-5, the V gene TRBV25-1, with D possibly TRBD1 on 6 matching bases. The CDR3 runs 16 residues. Trimming removed 3 bases from V and 2 bases from J, with 16 bases in between. CDR1 and CDR2 (germline): MGHDK, SYGVNS. As DNA, the CDR3 is TGTGCCAGCAGTGAGCTACAGGGAGCAAATCAAGAGACCCAGTACTTC. Translated: CASSELQGANQETQYF.

The genes are TRBV11-2 and TRBJ2-3, with D possibly matching TRBD2 (5 bases). Germline V gene lookup returns CDR1 SGHAT and CDR2 FQNNGV. V shed 2 bases and J shed 0 bases, with 9 bases lying between them. The CDR3 loop spans 15 amino acids. CDR3: CASSLSRGSTDTQYF. The CDR3 DNA follows: TGTGCCAGCAGCTTATCCCGGGGTAGCACAGATACGCAGTATTTT.

The chain uses TRBV19 and TRBJ2-5; perhaps TRBD2 as D (6 bases). Trimming removed 4 bases at V and 5 bases at J, with 17 bases between. The germline CDR1 and CDR2 sequences are LNHDA and SQIVND (reference sequence). CDR3 length: 15 residues. CDR3 coding DNA: TGTGCCAGTAGTAGGGGCGGGGCCCCAGGGGAGACCCAGTACTTC. It encodes CASSRGGAPGETQYF. The full variable domain, rest sourced from reference TRBV19 and TRBJ2-5, is DGGITQSPKYLFRKEGQNVTLSCEQNLNHDAMYWYRQDPGQGLRLIYYSQIVNDFQKGDIAEGYSVSREKKESFPLTVTSAQKNPTAFYLCASSRGGAPGETQYFGPGTRLLVL.

The rearrangement uses TRBV18 and TRBJ2-4; D is unclear. The CDR3 is 16 residues long. V was shortened by 2 bases and J by 0 bases, with 11 bases between the two germline ends. Germline CDR1 is KGHSH and CDR2 is LQKENI. CDR3 region: CASSPGLRQAKNIQYF. The CDR3 nucleotides read TGTGCCAGCTCACCAGGCCTCAGACAAGCCAAAAACATTCAGTACTTC.

In this sample, this clone turned up a few times. The chain has TRBV7-6 and TRBJ2-7; tentative D call: TRBD1 (6 bases). V lost 6 bases and J lost 2, with 14 bases in between. The CDR3 runs to 14 residues. Germline V gives CDR1 SGHVS, CDR2 FNYEAQ. DNA of the CDR3: TGTGCCAGCAGTCTCCGGGACAACGCCTACGAGCAGTACTTC. Translation: CASSLRDNAYEQYF. Full variable domain (remainder filled in from reference TRBV7-6 and TRBJ2-7): GAGVSQSPRYKVTKRGQDVALRCDPISGHVSLYWYRQALGQGPEFLTYFNYEAQQDKSGLPNDRFSAERPEGSISTLTIQRTEQRDSAMYRCASSLRDNAYEQYFGPGTRLTVT.

The chain uses TRBV18 and TRBJ1-1; unclear D gene. V was clipped by 3 bases and J by 0 bases, with 8 bases between them. This CDR3 is 14 amino acids long. Germline assignment: CDR1 KGHSH and CDR2 LQKENI. The CDR3 nucleotides are TGTGCCAGCTCACCGGATGTTATGAACACTGAAGCTTTCTTT. It encodes CASSPDVMNTEAFF.

This clone was counted a single time. V and J are TRBV5-8 and TRBJ1-5, with D hard to call. The V end was cut by 0 bases, the J end by 7 bases, with 14 bases between. This CDR3 has 15 residues. Germline V gene lookup returns CDR1 SGHTS and CDR2 YDEGEE. The CDR3 spells CASSLGESTRQPQHF. The DNA for the CDR3 is TGTGCCAGCAGCTTGGGGGAATCCACTCGCCAGCCCCAGCATTTT.

Here the CDR3 reads CASSFRARNTEAFF. The CDR3 nucleotides read TGTGCCAGCAGCTTCAGAGCCCGGAACACTGAAGCTTTCTTT. The rearrangement joins TRBV5-6 to TRBJ1-1; unclear D gene. This CDR3 has 14 amino acids. In germline, CDR1 is SGHDT, CDR2 YYEEEE. V lost 2 bases and J lost 1, with 9 bases in between.

CDR3 in amino acids: CAIRPEGGLSYTF. In nucleotides, the CDR3 is TGTGCCATCCGCCCCGAAGGGGGATTGAGCTACACCTTC. The rearrangement uses TRBV10-3 and TRBJ1-2; D possibly corresponds to TRBD1 (6 bases). Germline V lookup: CDR1 ENHRY, CDR2 SYGVKD. With 8 bases removed from V and 9 bases from J, the gap between germline ends came to 19 bases. CDR3 length: 13 residues.

The rearrangement uses TRBV6-5 and TRBJ1-2; no clear D. The CDR3 is 12 residues long. Trimming cost V 2 bases and J 4 bases, with 5 bases left between them. The germline V gene encodes CDR1 MNHEY and CDR2 SVGAGI. The CDR3 loop reads CASSYGSYGYTF. In DNA form, the CDR3 reads TGTGCCAGCAGTTACGGGAGCTATGGCTACACCTTC.

This clone appeared once. V and J are TRBV28 and TRBJ2-7; 9 bases line up with TRBD2. Trimming cost V 5 bases and J 7 bases; bases outside gene matches: 12. The CDR3 spans 15 residues. Germline V lookup: CDR1 MDHEN, CDR2 SYDVKM. The CDR3 region is CASSDPRGRAREQYF. CDR3 bases: TGTGCCAGCAGTGACCCTCGCGGGAGGGCGAGGGAGCAGTACTTC.

The V and J genes are TRBV6-1 and TRBJ1-2, with 8 positions matching TRBD1. The germline CDR1 and CDR2 sequences are MNHNS and SASEGT. V lost 2 bases and J lost 7; bases outside the gene matches: 3. The CDR3 runs to 13 residues. CDR3 DNA: TGTGCCAGCAGTGAACGGACAGGGCTTGGCTACACCTTC. This translates into CASSERTGLGYTF.

The genes are TRBV5-1 and TRBJ2-1; 9 bases line up with TRBD2. The length of the CDR3 is 16 residues. Unmatched junction bases numbered 4, after V lost 3 bases and J lost 0 bases. Germline CDR1 SGHRS, CDR2 YFSETQ. The CDR3 DNA reads as TGCGCCAGCAGCTCCTTTAGCGGGGGCTCCTACAATGAGCAGTTCTTC. Its protein is CASSSFSGGSYNEQFF.

The chain uses TRBV5-5 and TRBJ1-5; D is uncertain. V lost 0 bases and J lost 5, with 9 bases in between. Germline V lookup: CDR1 SGHKS, CDR2 YYEKEE (reference sequence). The CDR3 is made up of 14 amino acids. The CDR3 nucleotides are TGTGCCAGCAGCTTGGCCGCAGGCGATCAGCCCCAGCATTTT. This codes for CASSLAAGDQPQHF. Based on the CDR3 plus reference TRBV5-5 and TRBJ1-5, the full variable domain is DAGVTQSPTHLIKTRGQQVTLRCSPISGHKSVSWYQQVLGQGPQFIFQYYEKEERGRGNFPDRFSARQFPNYSSELNVNALLLGDSALYLCASSLAAGDQPQHFGDGTRLSIL.

Worth noting for this clone: Other nucleotide sequences from this sample produce the same CDR3. The chain links TRBV9 to TRBJ2-3, with D unclear. Trimming cost V 0 bases and J 3 bases, with 11 bases left between them. This CDR3 has 15 residues. Per the germline V gene, CDR1 is SGDLS and CDR2 is YYNGEE. DNA of the CDR3: TGTGCCAGCAGCGTAGTCTCGGGTGGAACAGATACGCAGTATTTT. Translated, it gives CASSVVSGGTDTQYF.

This clone came up once. This rearrangement joins TRBV19 to TRBJ2-1; 7 bases agree with TRBD2. V shed 6 bases and J 3 bases; nucleotides not matched to a gene: 11. The V gene's germline CDR1 is LNHDA and CDR2 SQIVND (reference sequence). This CDR3 comprises 16 residues. The CDR3 protein is CASSIKAAGNYNEQFF. CDR3 coding DNA: TGTGCCAGTAGCATAAAAGCAGCGGGGAACTACAATGAGCAGTTCTTC.

V gene TRBV27 combines with J gene TRBJ2-7; D gene ambiguous. From germline, CDR1 is MNHEY and CDR2 SMNVEV (reference sequence). Trimming took off 1 base at V and 3 bases at J, with 10 bases between the two ends. CDR3 length: 14 residues. CDR3 sequence: CASSLLGRDYEQYF. The CDR3 coding sequence is TGTGCCAGCAGTTTATTGGGCAGAGACTACGAGCAGTACTTC.

This chain connects TRBV29-1 to TRBJ1-2; unclear D gene. Trimming pared 1 base from V and 3 bases from J, leaving 9 bases between. CDR1 is SQVTM, CDR2 ANQGSEA, per germline. The CDR3 extends over 13 amino acids. The CDR3 DNA sequence: TGCAGCGTTGAAGCGAACAGCTACTATGGCTACACCTTC. Amino acids: CSVEANSYYGYTF.

The V call is TRBV18, the J call TRBJ1-5; no clear D. The CDR3 is made up of 15 amino acids. The germline V and J ends were trimmed by 4 bases and 0 bases, with 10 bases remaining between them. The V gene's germline CDR1 is KGHSH and CDR2 LQKENI. The CDR3, as DNA: TGTGCCAGCTCACGAGTGGGCCATAGCAATCAGCCCCAGCATTTT. Residues: CASSRVGHSNQPQHF.

The rearrangement links TRBV19 to TRBJ2-7; TRBD2 aligns across 7 bases. Trimming took 5 bases from V and 0 from J; bases not matched to a gene: 7. Germline V gene sequence: CDR1 LNHDA, CDR2 SQIVND (reference sequence). The CDR3 loop spans 15 amino acids. CDR3 protein: CASSSWGGSSYEQYF. CDR3 coding DNA: TGTGCCAGTAGTTCGTGGGGAGGGAGCTCCTACGAGCAGTACTTC.

V usage is TRBV19 and J usage is TRBJ1-6; D is uncertain. V was pared by 8 bases and J by 4 bases, with 9 bases between. The CDR3 is made up of 13 amino acids. CDR1 and CDR2 from the germline V gene are LNHDA and SQIVND (reference sequence). CDR3 DNA sequence: TGTGCCAGTGGGAGGGATTATAATTCACCCCTCCACTTT. Its protein is CASGRDYNSPLHF.

The sample holds one count of this clone. DNA of the CDR3: TGTGCCAGCTCACCAGTGGTAGCGGGAGTACGGAATGAGCAGTTCTTC. Residues: CASSPVVAGVRNEQFF. This chain links TRBV18 with TRBJ2-1; the match to TRBD2 covers 9 bases. V lost 2 bases to trimming and J lost 7 bases; unmatched junction nucleotides: 9. This CDR3 is 16 amino acids long. Germline CDR1 KGHSH, CDR2 LQKENI.

This rearrangement joins TRBV28 to TRBJ2-1; D not certain. The CDR3 covers 15 residues. V was shortened by 7 bases and J by 5 bases, with 18 bases between the two germline ends. The V gene's germline CDR1 is MDHEN and CDR2 SYDVKM. CDR3 DNA: TGTGCCAGCACCCCCCTGGCATCTACTAACAATGAGCAGTTCTTC. Its protein is CASTPLASTNNEQFF.

The rearrangement joins TRBV7-9 to TRBJ2-7; perhaps TRBD2 as D (6 bases). CDR1 and CDR2 from the germline V gene are SEHNR and FQNEAQ (reference sequence). The CDR3 is 14 amino acids. Trimming shortened V by 4 bases and J by 3 bases, and 13 bases separated the two germline ends. This chain's CDR3 is CASSSPGVHYEQYF. As DNA, the CDR3 is TGTGCCAGCAGCTCCCCGGGGGTCCACTACGAGCAGTACTTC.

The J gene is TRBJ1-2, the V gene TRBV10-3; D call uncertain. This CDR3 has 11 residues. V was shortened by 6 bases and J by 1 base, with 3 bases between the two germline ends. CDR1 is ENHRY and CDR2 is SYGVKD in the germline V gene. The CDR3 loop reads CAISYNYGYTF. DNA for the CDR3: TGTGCCATCAGCTATAACTATGGCTACACCTTC.

This chain joins TRBV19 and TRBJ1-4, with D possibly matching TRBD1 (6 bases). CDR3 length: 17 amino acids. Per the germline V gene, CDR1 is LNHDA and CDR2 is SQIVND (reference sequence). The V gene lost 3 bases and the J gene lost 3 bases, with 17 bases spanning the gap. CDR3 amino acids: CASSMARAPGANEKLFF. The CDR3, as DNA: TGTGCCAGTAGTATGGCCAGGGCGCCAGGGGCTAATGAAAAACTGTTTTTT.

This clone has a handful of counts. The rearrangement links TRBV4-3 to TRBJ2-7; 9 nucleotides agree with TRBD1. V trimming: 4 bases; J trimming: 3 bases; junction bases outside the gene matches: 7. This CDR3 is built from 15 residues. Germline V gene lookup returns CDR1 LGHNA and CDR2 YSLEER. This CDR3 is CASSLSGTGRYEQYF. DNA of the CDR3: TGCGCCAGCAGCCTCTCCGGGACAGGGCGCTACGAGCAGTACTTC.

This clone was found once. The chain combines TRBV7-2 with TRBJ1-2; D is undetermined. In germline, CDR1 is SGHTA, CDR2 FQGNSA. The CDR3 loop spans 12 amino acids. Trimming stripped 1 base from V and 9 bases from J, with 9 bases between. The CDR3 region is CASSLVQYSYTF. For the CDR3, the DNA is TGTGCCAGCAGCTTAGTACAGTATAGCTACACCTTC.